These T cell receptor beta chains were read from a single sample in a study of shared clonotypes between healthy human individuals. Here immunoSEQ multiplex PCR was the method, and the copy in TCRdb shows in-frame clones only, minus some. The table includes 630,000 or so clones, 98% detected once. The specimen sequenced was naive CD8+ T cells sorted from blood. These receptors all stem from a man aged 25 to 45 in good health. Each CDR3 is given with its conserved first and last residue. The D gene is left open where the match is weak. The size of a clone is reported for some rows only, either as once, few or many, or as a class for expanded clones.

j_call d_call v_call clone_size cdr3_aa cdr3_nt
TRBJ2-1 - TRBV7-2 - CARRGPKEQFF TGTGCCAGACGTGGGCCGAAGGAGCAGTTCTTC
TRBJ2-7 TRBD1 TRBV4-1 once CASSQALWTGPRYEQYF TGCGCCAGCAGCCAAGCCCTTTGGACAGGGCCCCGATACGAGCAGTACTTC
TRBJ2-2 TRBD2 TRBV5-4 - CASSLGLASAGELFF TGTGCCAGCAGCCTGGGACTAGCTTCCGCCGGGGAGCTGTTTTTT
TRBJ2-7 - TRBV11-2 - CASSQHKGSYEQYF TGTGCCAGCAGCCAACATAAGGGGTCCTACGAGCAGTACTTC
TRBJ1-5 - TRBV6-5 - CASSPEPLDNQPQHF TGTGCCAGCAGTCCCGAGCCTCTAGACAATCAGCCCCAGCATTTT
TRBJ2-7 - TRBV15 - CATSRDQSYEQYF TGTGCCACCAGCCGGGACCAAAGCTACGAGCAGTACTTC
TRBJ2-7 TRBD1 TRBV27 - CASSWGQGAYEQYF TGTGCCAGCAGTTGGGGACAGGGAGCCTACGAGCAGTACTTC
TRBJ2-7 - TRBV27 - CASSSLDEDSYRSVQYF TGTGCCAGCAGTTCCTTAGACGAGGACAGTTATCGCAGTGTGCAGTACTTC
TRBJ2-1 TRBD1 TRBV28 - CASRLLGQGHEQFF TGTGCCAGCAGGTTGCTGGGACAGGGGCATGAGCAGTTCTTC
TRBJ2-7 - TRBV11-1 - CASSFRDTNYEQYF TGTGCCAGCAGCTTCCGGGACACGAACTACGAGCAGTACTTC
TRBJ2-7 TRBD2 TRBV4-2 - CASSPDRDYTYEQYF TGTGCCAGCAGCCCGGACCGGGACTACACCTACGAGCAGTACTTC
TRBJ2-3 - TRBV13 - CASSFFGGQLDTQYF TGTGCCAGCAGCTTTTTCGGGGGCCAGTTGGATACGCAGTATTTT
TRBJ1-1 - TRBV9 - CASSVEAGLGGDTEAFF TGTGCCAGCAGCGTAGAGGCAGGGTTAGGAGGGGACACTGAAGCTTTCTTT
TRBJ2-6 - TRBV6-5 - CASSPVFSGANVLTF TGTGCCAGCAGCCCCGTTTTTTCTGGGGCCAACGTCCTGACTTTC
TRBJ1-2 TRBD1 TRBV7-2 - CASRMDRVQGYTF TGTGCCAGCAGAATGGACAGGGTCCAAGGCTACACCTTC
TRBJ1-1 TRBD1 TRBV14 - CASSQRTGGENTEAFF TGTGCCAGCAGCCAACGGACAGGGGGCGAGAACACTGAAGCTTTCTTT
TRBJ2-3 - TRBV28 - CASRLRGLSDTQYF TGTGCCAGCAGACTCCGGGGCCTATCGGATACGCAGTATTTT
TRBJ1-1 TRBD1 TRBV5-4 - CASSLRDRGPEAFF TGTGCCAGCAGTCTCCGGGACAGGGGTCCTGAAGCTTTCTTT
TRBJ2-1 TRBD2 TRBV11-2 - CASSFIAGDSNEQFF TGTGCCAGCAGCTTCATAGCGGGAGATAGCAATGAGCAGTTCTTC
TRBJ2-7 - TRBV4-1 - CASSQGSEQYF TGCGCCAGCAGCCAAGGATCCGAGCAGTACTTC
TRBJ2-7 - TRBV28 - CASSYPERGSEQYF TGTGCCAGCAGCTACCCCGAGAGGGGGAGCGAGCAGTACTTC
TRBJ2-5 TRBD2 TRBV7-9 once CASSPQSGSNQETQYF TGTGCCAGCAGCCCCCAAAGCGGGAGTAACCAAGAGACCCAGTACTTC
TRBJ2-5 - TRBV18 once CASSPPLPETQYF TGTGCCAGCTCACCTCCGCTGCCAGAGACCCAGTACTTC
TRBJ2-5 - TRBV7-2 - CASRRTEYQETQYF TGTGCCAGCAGAAGGACAGAGTACCAAGAGACCCAGTACTTC
TRBJ2-7 - TRBV29-1 once CSVEVGRRYEQYF TGCAGCGTTGAGGTCGGGCGACGCTACGAGCAGTACTTC
TRBJ2-7 TRBD2 TRBV11-2 - CASSLGQTSGIYEQYF TGTGCCAGCAGCTTAGGGCAGACTAGCGGGATCTACGAGCAGTACTTC
TRBJ1-2 TRBD1 TRBV29-1 - CSAQGLPYGYTF TGCAGCGCACAGGGGCTACCCTATGGCTACACCTTC
TRBJ2-1 - TRBV14 - CASSQVWGLDLSYNEQFF TGTGCCAGCAGCCAAGTTTGGGGACTTGACCTGTCCTACAATGAGCAGTTCTTC
TRBJ1-2 - TRBV20-1 - CSARESGGYTF TGCAGTGCTAGAGAAAGTGGTGGCTACACCTTC
TRBJ2-7 TRBD1 TRBV7-9 once CASSPRQGAHEQYF TGTGCCAGCAGCCCCCGACAGGGGGCCCACGAGCAGTACTTC
TRBJ2-1 TRBD2 TRBV30 - CAWSGLKASGSNEQFF TGTGCCTGGAGTGGCCTGAAGGCTAGCGGGAGTAATGAGCAGTTCTTC
TRBJ2-7 TRBD1 TRBV7-9 - CASSLLDRVHEQYF TGTGCCAGCAGCTTACTGGACAGGGTCCACGAGCAGTACTTC
TRBJ2-7 - TRBV4-1 - CASSQEVGGPVGSYEQYF TGCGCCAGCAGCCAAGAGGTTGGGGGGCCAGTAGGATCCTACGAGCAGTACTTC
TRBJ1-5 - TRBV5-5 - CASSISRGPNQPQHF TGTGCCAGCAGCATCTCGAGGGGACCCAATCAGCCCCAGCATTTT
TRBJ1-1 TRBD1 TRBV4-1 - CASSLQGHTEAFF TGCGCCAGCAGCCTACAGGGGCACACTGAAGCTTTCTTT
TRBJ2-7 - TRBV10-1 - CASSESGRGYEQYF TGCGCCAGCAGTGAATCAGGGCGAGGGTACGAGCAGTACTTC
TRBJ2-7 - TRBV7-9 - CASSLVQGSPTYEQYF TGTGCCAGCAGCTTAGTTCAGGGGTCCCCCACCTACGAGCAGTACTTC
TRBJ2-7 - TRBV9 - CASSVGLGGYEQYF TGTGCCAGCAGCGTAGGCTTAGGGGGTTACGAGCAGTACTTC
TRBJ2-1 - TRBV27 - CASSLYGADSYNEQFF TGTGCCAGCAGTTTATATGGGGCGGACTCCTACAATGAGCAGTTCTTC
TRBJ1-1 - TRBV28 - CASSFGVMNTEAFF TGTGCCAGCAGTTTCGGGGTCATGAACACTGAAGCTTTCTTT
TRBJ2-5 TRBD2 TRBV11-2 - CASSTDPGLAGKETQYF TGTGCCAGCAGCACTGACCCAGGACTAGCGGGAAAAGAGACCCAGTACTTC